This T cell receptor beta chain was recorded in a study of T cell repertoires in cytomegalovirus infection. General study findings and limits: Cumulative frequency of public TCR beta families picked out carriers of CMV plus the relevant HLA.

A word on this clonotype: Antigen: not known. At one end, the junction sequence differs from germline, possibly due to a read error.

The CDR3 has 11 amino acids. MiXCR, applied by TCRdb to the reads, yields one record per CDR3 protein. This table holds some 700,000 distinct CDR3 sequences, 35% found once. The sequenced sample was PBMCs. The receptor was isolated from a human donor in good health (CMV status not recorded). Some clones in this sample may be carry-over from other donors' samples. The rearrangement joins TRBV12-3 or TRBV12-4 to TRBJ2-5; D unresolved. The CDR3 nucleotides read TGTGCCAGCAGTTTTCAAGAGACCCATTACTTC. Translating gives CASSFQETHYF.